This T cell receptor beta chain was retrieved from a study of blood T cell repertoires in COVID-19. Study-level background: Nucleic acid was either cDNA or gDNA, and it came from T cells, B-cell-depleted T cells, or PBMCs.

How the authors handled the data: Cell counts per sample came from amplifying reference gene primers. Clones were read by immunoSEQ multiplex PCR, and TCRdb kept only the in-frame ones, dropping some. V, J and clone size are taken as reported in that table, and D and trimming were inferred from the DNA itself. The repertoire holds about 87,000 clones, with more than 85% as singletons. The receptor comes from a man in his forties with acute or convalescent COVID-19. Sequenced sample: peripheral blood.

The DNA for the CDR3 is TGTGCCAGCAGCTTAGCAGGGACTAGCGGGATTGCGCAGTATTTT. It is translated as CASSLAGTSGIAQYF. V gene TRBV7-9 combines with J gene TRBJ2-3; 13 nucleotides align to TRBD2. CDR1 is SEHNR, CDR2 FQNEAQ, per germline (reference sequence). The CDR3 has 15 amino acids. V trimming: 0 bases; J trimming: 10 bases; junction bases outside the gene matches: 4. The full variable domain, with the rest looked up from reference TRBV7-9 and TRBJ2-3, is DTGVSQNPRHKITKRGQNVTFRCDPISEHNRLYWYRQTLGQGPEFLTYFQNEAQLEKSRLLSDRFSAERPKGSFSTLEIQRTEQGDSAMYLCASSLAGTSGIAQYFGPGTRLTVL.